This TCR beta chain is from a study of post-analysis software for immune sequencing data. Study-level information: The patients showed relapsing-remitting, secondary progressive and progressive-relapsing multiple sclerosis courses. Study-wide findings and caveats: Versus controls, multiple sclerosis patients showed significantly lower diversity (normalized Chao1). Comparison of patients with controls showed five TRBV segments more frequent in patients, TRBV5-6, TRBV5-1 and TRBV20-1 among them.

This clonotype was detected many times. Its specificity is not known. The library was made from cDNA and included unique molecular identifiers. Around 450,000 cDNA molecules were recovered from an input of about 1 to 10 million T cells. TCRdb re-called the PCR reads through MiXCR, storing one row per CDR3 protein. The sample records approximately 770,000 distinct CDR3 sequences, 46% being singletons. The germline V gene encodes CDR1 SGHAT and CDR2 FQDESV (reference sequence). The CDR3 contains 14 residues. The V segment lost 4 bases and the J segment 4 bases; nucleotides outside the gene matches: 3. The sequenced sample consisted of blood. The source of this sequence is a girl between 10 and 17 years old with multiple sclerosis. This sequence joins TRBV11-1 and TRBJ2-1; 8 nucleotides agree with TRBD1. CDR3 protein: CASSSQGAYNEQFF. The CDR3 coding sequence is TGTGCCAGCAGCTCTCAGGGGGCTTACAATGAGCAGTTCTTC.